Each of the 9 T cell receptor beta chains below was sequenced from the same sample in a study of beta chain features in type 1 diabetes. Overall study results and limits: All four CD4+ subsets of Type 1 diabetes patients contained TCRB CDR3s that were moderately but significantly shorter.

For these receptors, no antigen is known. Sequenced material consisted of expressed TCRB transcripts (all of the isolated RNA was reverse transcribed). Libraries were prepared by immunoSEQ multiplex PCR; TCRdb keeps only in-frame clonotypes and omits some of them. Of about 340,000 clones listed, approximately 13% are singletons. Material: naive CD4+ T cells from blood. The receptors derive from a woman aged 18-29 years with type 1 diabetes.

This clone was detected only a few times. The V call is TRBV9, the J call TRBJ1-1, with D perhaps TRBD1 (5 bases). From germline, CDR1 is SGDLS and CDR2 YYNGEE. The CDR3 has 16 residues. V gave up 4 bases and J gave up 1 base, with 17 bases separating them. In DNA, the CDR3 is TGTGCCAGCAGCTCCTTAGTTGGGGCCAAGAACACTGAAGCTTTCTTT. As protein: CASSSLVGAKNTEAFF.

The CDR3 nucleotides read TGTGCCAGCAGCGCCTGGGGGGACAGGGAAGAGACCCAGTACTTC. This codes for CASSAWGDREETQYF. This chain links TRBV6-1 with TRBJ2-5, with TRBD1 matching over 9 bases. The trim removed 6 bases at V and 3 bases at J, leaving 8 bases unmatched. CDR1 is MNHNS and CDR2 is SASEGT in the germline V gene. The CDR3 sequence is 15 residues long.

This clone was detected only a few times. The CDR3 coding sequence is TGCGCCAGCAGCTTGGAGGGACAGGAAGGTCAGCCCCAGCATTTT. Translated: CASSLEGQEGQPQHF. This rearrangement joins TRBV5-1 to TRBJ1-5, with TRBD1 matching over 8 bases. The germline CDR1 and CDR2 sequences are SGHRS and YFSETQ. The CDR3 contains 15 residues. V was pared by 0 bases and J by 6 bases, with 5 bases of the junction left unmatched.

This clone has a count of ten or more. The chain couples TRBV4-3 to TRBJ2-7; D perhaps matches TRBD2 (6 bases). Germline CDR1 LGHNA, CDR2 YSLEER. V gave up 0 bases and J gave up 5 bases, with 17 bases separating them. This CDR3 is 16 amino acids long. This CDR3 reads CASSQDAASVAHEQYV. The CDR3 coding sequence is TGCGCCAGCAGCCAAGATGCGGCTAGCGTTGCCCACGAGCAGTACGTC.

This clone appeared a few times. This chain uses TRBV5-1 with TRBJ2-1; 10 bases map to TRBD1. CDR1 and CDR2 (germline): SGHRS, YFSETQ. The CDR3 sequence is 14 residues long. The trim removed 6 bases at V and 2 bases at J, leaving 2 bases unmatched. The CDR3 region is CASKDRGPYNEQFF. The DNA of the CDR3 is TGCGCCAGCAAAGACAGGGGGCCCTACAATGAGCAGTTCTTC.

The genes are TRBV28 and TRBJ2-3, with D perhaps matching TRBD1 (6 bases). CDR3 length: 15 amino acids. The germline V gene has CDR1 MDHEN and CDR2 SYDVKM. V lost 4 bases and J lost 2, with 13 bases in between. In DNA form, the CDR3 reads TGTGCCAGCAGTTATGGGGGCGCCGTCACAGATACGCAGTATTTT. This translates into CASSYGGAVTDTQYF.

The chain links TRBV2 to TRBJ2-3; TRBD2 agrees at 12 bases. V shed 5 bases and J 1 base; nucleotides not matched to a gene: 1. This CDR3 has 15 amino acids. CDR1 is SNHLY and CDR2 is FYNNEI in the germline V gene. The CDR3 sequence is CASSLAGGGTDTQYF. Written as DNA, the CDR3 is TGTGCCAGCAGTCTAGCGGGAGGGGGCACAGATACGCAGTATTTT.

V is TRBV7-3 and J is TRBJ1-5; no clear D gene. The V gene's germline CDR1 is SGHTA and CDR2 FQGTGA. Trimming left V 5 bases short and J 2 bases short, with 10 bases between. The CDR3 spans 14 residues. The CDR3 protein is CASSATGRNQPQHF. DNA of the CDR3: TGTGCCAGCAGCGCCACGGGTCGCAATCAGCCCCAGCATTTT.

The chain joins TRBV7-8 to TRBJ1-2, with D possibly matching TRBD1 (5 bases). The CDR3 loop spans 13 amino acids. Trimming stripped 1 base from V and 2 bases from J, with 5 bases between. Per germline, CDR1 SGHVS and CDR2 FQNEAQ. The CDR3 reads CASSLGQNYGYTF. CDR3 nucleotide sequence: TGTGCCAGCAGCTTAGGACAGAACTATGGCTACACCTTC.